This TCR beta chain was recorded in a study of shared clonotypes between healthy human individuals. In germline, CDR1 is MNHEY, CDR2 SMNVEV (reference sequence). CDR3 length: 14 amino acids. V dropped 3 bases and J dropped 0 bases, with 9 bases sitting between them. Naive CD8 cells comprised CD45RO-negative, CCR7-positively selected cells, excluding terminally differentiated effector memory CD45RA+ cells. The method was immunoSEQ multiplex PCR; TCRdb's version includes in-frame clones alone and lacks a portion of them. The table records around 2,000,000 clones, 85% to 95% of them present only once. Regarding this clone: Other nucleotide sequences from this sample produce the same CDR3.

The rearrangement links TRBV27 to TRBJ2-7, with D unclear. The sequenced sample was naive CD8+ T cells sorted from blood. This sequence was found in a man between 18 and 35 years old in good health. The CDR3 reads CASSLRLGSYEQYF. The CDR3 DNA reads TGTGCCAGCAGTTTGAGACTCGGCTCCTACGAGCAGTACTTC.